The clone carrying this T cell receptor beta chain was observed a handful of times. Its antigen is undetermined. Within the sample, other DNA sequences also encode this same CDR3. These data come from a study of graft-versus-host responses after intestinal transplantation. Study-wide background: Every recipient underwent anti-thymocyte globulin induction, then tacrolimus and steroids for two to four years.

CDR1 and CDR2 (germline): SGHTA, FQGNSA. V was cut by 5 bases and J by 0 bases, with 2 bases left in between. This CDR3 has 11 residues. Study-wide findings and caveats: High graft-versus-host to host-versus-graft clonal ratios were seen in allografts of patients with graft-donor T cell macrochimerism. Early after transplant, HvG clones declined as circulating GvH clones peaked. Detection of GvH clones occurred in recipient marrow, and some had their first appearance in ileum or blood.

Clones were sequenced by immunoSEQ multiplex PCR, and TCRdb holds only the in-frame ones, with some missing. The table has fewer than 50,000 clones, less than 85% seen once. The TCR comes from a human donor who was the organ donor for an intestinal transplant. Sequences were derived from unstimulated CD4+ T cells sorted from spleen or lymph node cells, sampled before transplant. The rearrangement links TRBV7-2 to TRBJ2-7; D is uncertain. The CDR3 reads CASSLSYEQYF. In nucleotides, the CDR3 is TGTGCCAGCAGCCTCTCCTACGAGCAGTACTTC. The full variable domain, in which reference TRBV7-2 and TRBJ2-7 provide the parts outside the CDR3, is GAGVSQSPSNKVTEKGKDVELRCDPISGHTALYWYRQSLGQGLEFLIYFQGNSAPDKSGLPSDRFSAERTGGSVSTLTIQRTQQEDSAVYLCASSLSYEQYFGPGTRLTVT.